This T cell receptor beta chain was sequenced in a study of post-analysis software for immune sequencing data. Study-level background: Courses of disease covered relapsing-remitting, secondary progressive and progressive-relapsing multiple sclerosis.

Unique molecular identifiers tagged the TCR beta cDNA libraries. Roughly 500,000 cDNA molecules came from around 1 to 9.1 million T cells. MiXCR, applied by TCRdb to the PCR reads, yields one record per CDR3 protein. The sample consists of about 400,000 distinct CDR3 sequences, less than 40% of them appearing once. This CDR3 is 17 amino acids long. Losses at the gene ends were 1 base for V and 3 bases for J; bases not matched to a gene: 5. The germline V gene encodes CDR1 LGHDT and CDR2 YNNKEL (reference sequence). A note on this clonotype: What it binds is not known.

Overall study results and limits: Strong co-clustering by F measure was evident for samples that had been prepared in the same batch. When patients were compared with controls, a handful of TRBV segments were more frequent, TRBV5-6, TRBV5-1 and TRBV20-1 among them. Normalized Chao1 diversity was significantly reduced in patients versus controls.

The sample was blood. This sequence originates from a girl aged 5-17 years with multiple sclerosis. V is TRBV3-1 and J is TRBJ2-1; 11 bases line up with TRBD2. The CDR3 sequence is CASSQGASGGLYNEQFF. CDR3 in DNA: TGTGCCAGCAGCCAAGGGGCTAGCGGGGGGCTCTACAATGAGCAGTTCTTC.